The following is a TCR beta chain sequence with its context. Its antigen remains unidentified. Qualities for individual bases were not recorded, and no much larger clone is one base off. The Qiagen DNeasy kit was used to extract genomic DNA both from unsorted PBMCs and from the negatively selected CD4+ and CD8+ fractions. TCR beta CDR3 regions were subjected to amplification by immunoSEQ multiplex PCR with primers that anneal to V and J segments. A synthetic immune receptor repertoire was used to minimize amplification bias, and any remaining bias was removed computationally after sequencing. Regarding the original processing steps: Custom Python scripts were used to quantify repertoire diversity as the Shannon entropy index. Unsorted, CD4+ and CD8+ repertoires were analyzed separately, except in combined analyses where CD4+ and CD8+ sequences were merged in silico. Clonal expansion was defined as at least a 2-fold frequency increase after treatment relative to C1D1, with a pseudocount of 0.5 for undetected baseline clones. Singleton clones were defined as clones with 0 or 1 copy at C1D1, and non-singleton clones were defined as clones with 2 or more copies. Clones expanded in unsorted samples were labelled as CD4+, CD8+ or unknown by matching protein sequences in sorted samples from the same patient. Wilcoxon tests on paired samples were used to test changes in diversity from C1D1 to C4D1. What TCRdb holds here is the immuneACCESS table cut down to in-frame rearrangements. Part of the clones is not present; checked against another copy, under half of the missing clones reflect an unresolved V gene, and the others are unexplained. That table gives V, J and clone size, and the DNA gave D and trimming. For this sample the table gives around 15,000 clones, of which approximately 80% were detected only once. Over 30% of the sample goes to the ten largest clones.

The time point label of this sample denotes: cycle 2 day 1 (C2D1) of nivolumab. All trial patients had relapsed after autologous stem cell transplantation, with cohorts A, B and C differing in prior brentuximab vedotin exposure. A total of over 50 patients with relapsed/refractory classical Hodgkin lymphoma made up the trial cohort, and each patient's best overall response was complete response, partial response or progressive disease. Single-agent nivolumab was administered to trial patients in the multi-cohort phase II CheckMate 205 trial. An independent review committee assessed best overall response by applying the 2007 International Working Group response criteria. PBMCs from the trial were collected at three points: immediately before nivolumab initiation (C1D1), and during therapy at cycle 2 day 1 and cycle 4 day 1. After peripheral blood was drawn into 8 mL Vacutainer Cell Preparation Tubes, PBMCs were isolated by centrifugation and then cryopreserved.

This record comes from a study of PD-1 blockade in classical Hodgkin lymphoma (dated by TCRdb to 2019 to 2021). Study-level background: Nivolumab dosing was 3 mg/kg intravenously every 2 weeks, continuing until either disease progression or unacceptable toxicity. The study used TCR beta sequencing and CyTOF to define a peripheral blood immune signature of response to PD-1 blockade in classical Hodgkin lymphoma.

V drops 9 bases and J drops 4 bases, leaving 24 bases in between. CDR1 and CDR2 were assigned from the germline V gene (reference sequence) as LNHDA and SQIVND. Reading from cysteine to phenylalanine, the CDR3 counts 16 amino acids. Only CDR3 DNA remains: 48 bases, in frame from the first base. Overall study outcomes, separate from this receptor: CD4+ but not CD8+ TCR diversity rose significantly by C4D1 (p=0.0027 vs p=0.16), most apparent in complete responders (p=0.02). Newly diagnosed patients were reported to have lower baseline TCR diversity than healthy donors, and relapsed/refractory patients were reported to have lower baseline TCR diversity still. Lower diversity was seen in patients whose nivolumab began less than 1 year after ASCT, and these patients were left out of later analyses so that immune reconstitution would not confound the results. Among trial patients, those achieving complete response had baseline diversity similar to that of newly diagnosed patients, while diversity was significantly lower in partial responders and progressors. Only a single clinical trial cohort was studied, and what caused the repertoire differences, possibly disease activity or prior therapy, remained undefined.

The V and J genes are TRBV19 and TRBJ1-2, with a weak D call of TRBD1 (5 bases match). This receptor was identified in a human donor with classical Hodgkin lymphoma. The material was peripheral blood mononuclear cells (PBMCs), obtained before the second cycle of nivolumab. The CDR3 region: CARKTPGPLSPYGYTF. DNA sequence: TGTGCCAGAAAAACACCGGGACCCCTCTCCCCCTATGGCTACACCTTC.